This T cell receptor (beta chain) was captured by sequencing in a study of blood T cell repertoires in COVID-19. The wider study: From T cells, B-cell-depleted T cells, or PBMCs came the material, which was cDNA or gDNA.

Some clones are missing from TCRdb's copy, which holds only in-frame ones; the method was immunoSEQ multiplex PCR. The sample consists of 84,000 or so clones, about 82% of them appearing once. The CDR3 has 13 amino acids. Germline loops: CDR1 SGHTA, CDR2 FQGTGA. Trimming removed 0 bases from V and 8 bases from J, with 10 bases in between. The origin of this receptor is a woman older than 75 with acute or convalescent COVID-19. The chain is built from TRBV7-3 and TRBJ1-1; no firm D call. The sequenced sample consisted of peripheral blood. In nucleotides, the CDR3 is TGTGCCAGCAGCTTAACTCTCAGTGGCGAAGCTTTCTTT. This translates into CASSLTLSGEAFF.